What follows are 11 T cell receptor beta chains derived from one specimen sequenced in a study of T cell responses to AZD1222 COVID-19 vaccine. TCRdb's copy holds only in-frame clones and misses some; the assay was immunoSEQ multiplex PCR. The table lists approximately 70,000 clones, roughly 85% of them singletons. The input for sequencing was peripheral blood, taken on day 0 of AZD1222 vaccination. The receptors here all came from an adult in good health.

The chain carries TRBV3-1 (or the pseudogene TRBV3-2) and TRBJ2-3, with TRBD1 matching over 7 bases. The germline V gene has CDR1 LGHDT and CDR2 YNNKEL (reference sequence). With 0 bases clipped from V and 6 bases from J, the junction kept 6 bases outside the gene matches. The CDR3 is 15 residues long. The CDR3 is CASSQDGRGSDTQYF. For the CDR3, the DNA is TGTGCCAGCAGCCAAGATGGCAGGGGGAGTGATACGCAGTATTTT.

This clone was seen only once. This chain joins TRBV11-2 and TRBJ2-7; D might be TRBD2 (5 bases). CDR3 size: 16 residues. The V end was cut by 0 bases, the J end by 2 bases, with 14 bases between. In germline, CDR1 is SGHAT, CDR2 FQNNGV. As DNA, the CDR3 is TGTGCCAGCAGCTTAGAGGTGGTCGGACTTACCTACGAGCAGTACTTC. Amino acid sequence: CASSLEVVGLTYEQYF.

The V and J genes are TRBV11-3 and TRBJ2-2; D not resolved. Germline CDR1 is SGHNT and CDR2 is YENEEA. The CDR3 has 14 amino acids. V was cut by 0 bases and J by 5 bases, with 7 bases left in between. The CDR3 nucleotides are TGTGCCAGCAGCTTAGATTCCTTTACCGGGGAGCTGTTTTTT. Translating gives CASSLDSFTGELFF. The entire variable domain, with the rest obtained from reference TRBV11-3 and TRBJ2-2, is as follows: EAGVVQSPRYKIIEKKQPVAFWCNPISGHNTLYWYLQNLGQGPELLIRYENEEAVDDSQLPKDRFSAERLKGVDSTLKIQPAELGDSAVYLCASSLDSFTGELFFGEGSRLTVL.

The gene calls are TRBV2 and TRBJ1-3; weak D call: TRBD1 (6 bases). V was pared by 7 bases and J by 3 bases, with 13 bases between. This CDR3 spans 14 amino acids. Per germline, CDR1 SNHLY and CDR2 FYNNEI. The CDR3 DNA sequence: TGTGCCAGCACCCCCGGGACATTTGGAAACACCATATATTTT. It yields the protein CASTPGTFGNTIYF.

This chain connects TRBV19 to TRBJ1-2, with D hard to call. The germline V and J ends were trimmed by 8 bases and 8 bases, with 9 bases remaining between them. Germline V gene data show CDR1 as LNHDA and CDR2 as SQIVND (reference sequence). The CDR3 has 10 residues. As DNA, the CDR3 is TGTGCCAGTGGGATTTACGGCTACACCTTC. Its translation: CASGIYGYTF. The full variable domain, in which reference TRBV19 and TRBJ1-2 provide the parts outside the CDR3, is DGGITQSPKYLFRKEGQNVTLSCEQNLNHDAMYWYRQDPGQGLRLIYYSQIVNDFQKGDIAEGYSVSREKKESFPLTVTSAQKNPTAFYLCASGIYGYTFGSGTRLTVV.

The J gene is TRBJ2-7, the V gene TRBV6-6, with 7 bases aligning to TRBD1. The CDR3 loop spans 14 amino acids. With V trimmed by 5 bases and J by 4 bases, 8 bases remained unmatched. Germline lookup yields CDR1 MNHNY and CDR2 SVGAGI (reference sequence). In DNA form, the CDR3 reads TGTGCCAGCAGTACCCGACAGGGCGGGTACGAGCAGTACTTC. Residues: CASSTRQGGYEQYF.

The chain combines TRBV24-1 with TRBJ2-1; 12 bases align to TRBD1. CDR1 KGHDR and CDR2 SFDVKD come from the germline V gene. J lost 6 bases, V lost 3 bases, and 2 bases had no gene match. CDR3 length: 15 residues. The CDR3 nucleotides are TGTGCCACCAGTGATGGGGGACAGGGGGCCAATGAGCAGTTCTTC. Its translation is CATSDGGQGANEQFF.

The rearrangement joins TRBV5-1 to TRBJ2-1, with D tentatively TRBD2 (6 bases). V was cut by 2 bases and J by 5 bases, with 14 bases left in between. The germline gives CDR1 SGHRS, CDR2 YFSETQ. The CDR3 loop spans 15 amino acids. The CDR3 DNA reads TGCGCCAGCAGCTTTGCGGGGATGGGAAACAATGAGCAGTTCTTC. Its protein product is CASSFAGMGNNEQFF.

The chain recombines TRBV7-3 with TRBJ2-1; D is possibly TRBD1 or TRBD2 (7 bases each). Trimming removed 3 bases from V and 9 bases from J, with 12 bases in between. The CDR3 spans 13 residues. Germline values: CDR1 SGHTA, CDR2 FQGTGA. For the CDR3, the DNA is TGTGCCAGCAGCTTCGCAGGGGGGGTTGAGCAGTTCTTC. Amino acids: CASSFAGGVEQFF.

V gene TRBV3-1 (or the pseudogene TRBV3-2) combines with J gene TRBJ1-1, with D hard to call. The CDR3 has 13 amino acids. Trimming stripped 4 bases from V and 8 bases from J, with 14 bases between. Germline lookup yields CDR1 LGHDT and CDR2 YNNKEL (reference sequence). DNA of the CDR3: TGTGCCAGCAGCCCATTTTTGGCCTCAGAAGCTTTCTTT. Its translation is CASSPFLASEAFF.

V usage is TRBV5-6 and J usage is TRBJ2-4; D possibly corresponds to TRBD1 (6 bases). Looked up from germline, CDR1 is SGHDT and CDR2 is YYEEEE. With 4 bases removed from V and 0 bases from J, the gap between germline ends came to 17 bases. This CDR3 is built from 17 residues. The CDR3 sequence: CASSPGQLRLAKNIQYF. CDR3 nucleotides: TGTGCCAGCAGCCCCGGACAGCTACGTCTAGCCAAAAACATTCAGTACTTC.